This is a list of T cell receptor beta chains from one sample in a study of blood T cell repertoires in COVID-19. Libraries were prepared by immunoSEQ multiplex PCR; TCRdb keeps only in-frame clonotypes and omits some of them. The table lists about half a million clones, roughly 88% of them singletons, with about 3% in the top ten. The sample consisted of peripheral blood. Every receptor here comes from a human donor in a cohort sampled during active COVID-19. CDR3s include the opening cysteine and the closing phenylalanine or tryptophan. The order of the fields is J gene, V gene, D gene, clone size, CDR3 DNA, CDR3 protein. A D gene is named only where the DNA matches it firmly. Some rows have no size entry. The others give once, few or many, or a class for an expanded clone.

j_call: TRBJ1-3
v_call: TRBV11-3
d_call: -
clone_size: -
cdr3_nt: TGTGCCAGCAGCTTAGGGGGACTGAACACCATATATTTT
cdr3_aa: CASSLGGLNTIYF

j_call: TRBJ2-1
v_call: TRBV20-1
d_call: -
clone_size: -
cdr3_nt: TGCAGTGCTAGTAAACCGTTAAGCGGGCCGCCTTACCATGAGCAGTTCTTC
cdr3_aa: CSASKPLSGPPYHEQFF

j_call: TRBJ1-1
v_call: TRBV19
d_call: -
clone_size: -
cdr3_nt: TGTGCCAGTAGTATAAGGGGGAACACTGAAGCTTTCTTT
cdr3_aa: CASSIRGNTEAFF

j_call: TRBJ2-7
v_call: TRBV30
d_call: TRBD2
clone_size: -
cdr3_nt: TGTGCCTGGAGTGTGGACCATCAGCGGGGTTACGAGCAGTACTTC
cdr3_aa: CAWSVDHQRGYEQYF

j_call: TRBJ1-2
v_call: TRBV7-8
d_call: -
clone_size: -
cdr3_nt: TGTGCCAGCAGCTTAGGTGCACAGAAGGCCTTC
cdr3_aa: CASSLGAQKAF

j_call: TRBJ2-1
v_call: TRBV20-1
d_call: TRBD2
clone_size: -
cdr3_nt: TGCAGTGCTAGTGGAGCGGGAGGGAGATGGGGGAATGAGCAGTTCTTC
cdr3_aa: CSASGAGGRWGNEQFF

j_call: TRBJ1-2
v_call: TRBV5-4
d_call: -
clone_size: -
cdr3_nt: TGTGCCAGCAGCAGGGGTAATGGCTACACCTTC
cdr3_aa: CASSRGNGYTF

j_call: TRBJ1-5
v_call: TRBV6-1
d_call: -
clone_size: -
cdr3_nt: TGTGCCAGCAGTGACAGCGGCGACCAGCCCCAGCATTTT
cdr3_aa: CASSDSGDQPQHF

j_call: TRBJ2-3
v_call: TRBV2
d_call: -
clone_size: -
cdr3_nt: TGTGCCAGCAGTGATCTAGCGCGCACAGATACGCAGTATTTT
cdr3_aa: CASSDLARTDTQYF

j_call: TRBJ2-1
v_call: TRBV5-4
d_call: -
clone_size: -
cdr3_nt: TGTGCCAGCAGCTTGGACTTTGGTGAGCAGTTCTTC
cdr3_aa: CASSLDFGEQFF

j_call: TRBJ2-2
v_call: TRBV18
d_call: -
clone_size: -
cdr3_nt: TGTGCCAGCTCACCCTACACCGGGGAGCTGTTTTTT
cdr3_aa: CASSPYTGELFF

j_call: TRBJ1-4
v_call: TRBV7-9
d_call: TRBD1
clone_size: -
cdr3_nt: TGTGCCAGCAGCCCCCCCGGGACAGGGAATGAAAAACTGTTTTTT
cdr3_aa: CASSPPGTGNEKLFF

j_call: TRBJ1-3
v_call: TRBV5-6
d_call: -
clone_size: -
cdr3_nt: TGTGCCAGCAGCTCTCCATCCCTACCGTCTGGAAACACCATATATTTT
cdr3_aa: CASSSPSLPSGNTIYF

j_call: TRBJ2-2
v_call: TRBV7-9
d_call: -
clone_size: -
cdr3_nt: TGTGCCAGCAGCTTAACTAGGGAGCTGTTTTTT
cdr3_aa: CASSLTRELFF

j_call: TRBJ2-6
v_call: TRBV11-2
d_call: TRBD1
clone_size: -
cdr3_nt: TGTGCCAGCAGCTTACTCAGGACAGGGACTGGGGCCAACGTCCTGACTTTC
cdr3_aa: CASSLLRTGTGANVLTF

j_call: TRBJ1-2
v_call: TRBV6-6
d_call: TRBD1
clone_size: -
cdr3_nt: TGTGCCAGCAGCCTTGGGACAGGGGAACGCTACACCTTC
cdr3_aa: CASSLGTGERYTF

j_call: TRBJ2-2
v_call: TRBV19
d_call: -
clone_size: -
cdr3_nt: TGTGCCAGTAGTGGGCCTAAGCTTGGGGAGCTGTTTTTT
cdr3_aa: CASSGPKLGELFF

j_call: TRBJ2-1
v_call: TRBV6-5
d_call: TRBD2
clone_size: -
cdr3_nt: TGTGCCAGCAGACTGACTAGCGGGGCTGAGCAGTTCTTC
cdr3_aa: CASRLTSGAEQFF

j_call: TRBJ2-7
v_call: TRBV4-1
d_call: -
clone_size: few
cdr3_nt: TGCGCCAGCAGCCAAGAATCGGAGGGCCCAGGCTCCTACGAGCAGTACTTC
cdr3_aa: CASSQESEGPGSYEQYF

j_call: TRBJ1-6
v_call: TRBV28
d_call: TRBD1
clone_size: -
cdr3_nt: TGTGCCAGCAGACAGACAGGGAATTCACCCCTCCACTTT
cdr3_aa: CASRQTGNSPLHF

j_call: TRBJ1-6
v_call: TRBV7-2
d_call: -
clone_size: -
cdr3_nt: TGTGCCAGCAGCTTAGTAGGTTCAGGGAATTCACCCCTCCACTTT
cdr3_aa: CASSLVGSGNSPLHF

j_call: TRBJ2-1
v_call: TRBV30
d_call: -
clone_size: -
cdr3_nt: TGTGCCTGGACGGCGAGGGTCTGGGGTGAGCAGTTCTTC
cdr3_aa: CAWTARVWGEQFF

j_call: TRBJ1-2
v_call: TRBV10-3
d_call: -
clone_size: -
cdr3_nt: TGTGCCATCAGTGAGAAGTTAGAGGGTACCTATGGCTACACCTTC
cdr3_aa: CAISEKLEGTYGYTF

j_call: TRBJ2-7
v_call: TRBV6-5
d_call: -
clone_size: -
cdr3_nt: TGTGCCAGCAGGAACGGGGGAGGCGAGCAGTACTTC
cdr3_aa: CASRNGGGEQYF

j_call: TRBJ2-6
v_call: TRBV18
d_call: TRBD2
clone_size: -
cdr3_nt: TGTGCCAGCTCACCCCTATCGCTAGCGGGACAGTTCTCTGGGGCCAACGTCCTGACTTTC
cdr3_aa: CASSPLSLAGQFSGANVLTF

j_call: TRBJ1-1
v_call: TRBV6-4
d_call: -
clone_size: -
cdr3_nt: TGTGCCAGCAGTGGACAGGAGAACACTGAAGCTTTCTTT
cdr3_aa: CASSGQENTEAFF

j_call: TRBJ2-6
v_call: TRBV5-6
d_call: -
clone_size: -
cdr3_nt: TGTGCCAGCAGCTTATGGAGGACAGAGAAAAGCTCTGGGGCCAACGTCCTGACTTTC
cdr3_aa: CASSLWRTEKSSGANVLTF

j_call: TRBJ1-2
v_call: TRBV5-4
d_call: TRBD1
clone_size: -
cdr3_nt: TGTGCCAGCAGCATTCGGACAGGGGATAACTATGGCTACACCTTC
cdr3_aa: CASSIRTGDNYGYTF

j_call: TRBJ2-2
v_call: TRBV30
d_call: TRBD2
clone_size: -
cdr3_nt: TGTGCCTGGAGTAGAGCCGGCGGGAGTACCGGGGAGCTGTTTTTT
cdr3_aa: CAWSRAGGSTGELFF

j_call: TRBJ2-7
v_call: TRBV3-1/TRBV3-2
d_call: -
clone_size: -
cdr3_nt: TGTGCCAGCAGCCAAGATCCCGACGAGCAGTACTTC
cdr3_aa: CASSQDPDEQYF

j_call: TRBJ1-1
v_call: TRBV15
d_call: -
clone_size: -
cdr3_nt: TGTGCCACCAGCAGAGACAAGGGGACTGAAGCTTTCTTT
cdr3_aa: CATSRDKGTEAFF

j_call: TRBJ1-1
v_call: TRBV18
d_call: TRBD1
clone_size: -
cdr3_nt: TGTGCCAGCTCATCGCGACAGGGAGGAATGAACACTGAAGCTTTCTTT
cdr3_aa: CASSSRQGGMNTEAFF

j_call: TRBJ1-5
v_call: TRBV15
d_call: TRBD1
clone_size: -
cdr3_nt: TGTGCCACCAGCAGGCAACAGGGGGCACATCAGCCCCAGCATTTT
cdr3_aa: CATSRQQGAHQPQHF

j_call: TRBJ2-3
v_call: TRBV29-1
d_call: -
clone_size: -
cdr3_nt: TGCAGCGTCTCAGACAGTAGCACAGATACGCAGTATTTT
cdr3_aa: CSVSDSSTDTQYF

j_call: TRBJ2-5
v_call: TRBV7-8
d_call: TRBD1
clone_size: -
cdr3_nt: TGTGCCAGCAGCTCTAGACAGGGTGGCGAGACCCAGTACTTC
cdr3_aa: CASSSRQGGETQYF

j_call: TRBJ1-5
v_call: TRBV28
d_call: -
clone_size: few
cdr3_nt: TGTGCCAGCAGCGCTGGAGGAGGGCCGAGCAATCAGCCCCAGCATTTT
cdr3_aa: CASSAGGGPSNQPQHF